What follows are 28 T cell receptor beta chains derived from one specimen sequenced in a study of blood T cells in healthy people across ages. Alongside a J-beta primer mix, a sample-barcoded 5' primer served in a second PCR lasting about 7 to 12 cycles. TCRdb re-derived calls from the 5' RACE reads in MiXCR, one entry per CDR3 protein. Among 540,000 or so distinct CDR3 sequences, 25% to 30% were seen once, and the ten largest hold under 20%. Material for sequencing was blood. These receptors came from a woman between 65 and 79 years old in good health.

This clonotype appeared a few times. The CDR3 loop reads CASRPPGLEGETQYF. CDR3 DNA: TGTGCCAGCAGACCACCGGGACTAGAGGGAGAGACCCAGTACTTC. V is TRBV11-2 and J is TRBJ2-5; TRBD2 matches at 8 bases. The trim removed 6 bases at V and 4 bases at J, leaving 10 bases unmatched. In germline, CDR1 is SGHAT, CDR2 FQNNGV. The CDR3 sequence is 15 residues long.

V gene TRBV20-1 combines with J gene TRBJ2-7, with TRBD2 as a possible D gene (5 bases). This CDR3 region has 13 residues. Germline V CDR1 and CDR2: DFQATT, SNEGSKA (reference sequence). V was trimmed by 4 bases and J by 1 base, leaving 11 bases between them. For the CDR3, the DNA is TGCAGTGCTAAAGTGGTAGCGTCCTACGAGCAGTACTTC. Protein sequence: CSAKVVASYEQYF.

In this sample, this clonotype turned up a few times. The chain combines TRBV4-3 with TRBJ1-1, with D possibly matching TRBD1 (5 bases). CDR1 and CDR2 from the germline V gene are LGHNA and YSLEER. V gave up 0 bases and J gave up 4 bases, with 15 bases separating them. This CDR3 has 16 residues. The CDR3 loop reads CASSQDEGRRGTEAFF. CDR3 bases: TGCGCCAGCAGCCAAGATGAGGGACGGCGAGGCACTGAAGCTTTCTTT.

The chain joins TRBV10-3 to TRBJ2-3, with D possibly matching TRBD2 (5 bases). This CDR3 comprises 13 residues. V lost 3 bases and J lost 6, with 10 bases in between. The germline V gene encodes CDR1 ENHRY and CDR2 SYGVKD. CDR3 nucleotide sequence: TGTGCCATCAGTGAAGAACCGGGGGATACGCAGTATTTT. This sequence encodes CAISEEPGDTQYF.

This clonotype was detected a few times. The CDR3 DNA follows: TGCGCCAGCAGCGACCTATTGGGGGCCGGGCCCCAGCATTTT. It specifies CASSDLLGAGPQHF. The chain employs TRBV4-3 and TRBJ1-5; tentatively, D is TRBD1 (6 bases). The CDR3 loop spans 14 amino acids. Germline CDR1 is LGHNA and CDR2 is YSLEER. The V end lost 5 bases, the J end lost 9 bases, and 17 bases lay between the germline ends.

This clonotype was found a few times. The CDR3 loop reads CAISGTENEQFF. In nucleotides, the CDR3 is TGTGCCATCAGTGGTACAGAGAATGAGCAGTTCTTC. V usage is TRBV10-3 and J usage is TRBJ2-1; D call uncertain. This CDR3 spans 12 amino acids. The V end lost 4 bases, the J end lost 7 bases, and 8 bases lay between the germline ends. Germline lookup yields CDR1 ENHRY and CDR2 SYGVKD.

There are a few counts of this clonotype. This chain links TRBV12-3 or TRBV12-4 with TRBJ2-1; 11 positions match TRBD1. J was trimmed by 7 bases and V by 7 bases; bases with no gene match: 9. This CDR3 contains 15 residues. The CDR3 nucleotides are TGTGCCAGCACCCCAGGACAGGGGGCCGATAATGAGCAGTTCTTC. It encodes CASTPGQGADNEQFF.

This clonotype has only a few counts. As DNA, the CDR3 is TGTGCCAGCAGCCCAGGAGGGGAGCCCATCACAGATACGCAGTATTTT. This translates into CASSPGGEPITDTQYF. V usage is TRBV9 and J usage is TRBJ2-3; D is perhaps TRBD2 (6 bases). Per germline, CDR1 SGDLS and CDR2 YYNGEE. The CDR3 runs 16 residues. V gave up 4 bases and J gave up 2 bases, with 17 bases separating them.

Only a few counts were recorded for this clonotype. For the CDR3, the DNA is TGTGCCAGCAGTGGGCAACAGGACGGAGTTTATGGCTACACCTTC. It yields the protein CASSGQQDGVYGYTF. The chain carries TRBV27 and TRBJ1-2, with TRBD1 as a possible D gene (5 bases). Germline CDR1 MNHEY, CDR2 SMNVEV (reference sequence). Trimming removed 5 bases at V and 5 bases at J, with 18 bases between. This CDR3 comprises 15 residues.

The V call is TRBV20-1, the J call TRBJ1-2; D uncertain. From germline, CDR1 is DFQATT and CDR2 SNEGSKA (reference sequence). This CDR3 spans 14 amino acids. The CDR3 DNA sequence: TGCAGCCCCAACCGTCAGGCGTCTTGGTATGGCTACACCTTC. Its translation is CSPNRQASWYGYTF.

This clonotype was seen more than once but under ten times. This sequence joins TRBV14 and TRBJ2-1; the D gene is possibly TRBD1 (5 bases). The V gene's germline CDR1 is SGHDN and CDR2 FVKESK. This CDR3 region has 15 residues. V was cut by 4 bases and J by 2 bases, with 12 bases left in between. The CDR3 region has the DNA TGTGCCAGCAGCCCCGGCAGGGCGGCCTACAATGAGCAGTTCTTC. Its protein product is CASSPGRAAYNEQFF.

This clonotype was picked up a small number of times. The chain employs TRBV5-1 and TRBJ2-6; perhaps TRBD1 as D (5 bases). This CDR3 is built from 19 residues. Germline V lookup: CDR1 SGHRS, CDR2 YFSETQ. V dropped 0 bases and J dropped 0 bases, with 16 bases sitting between them. The CDR3 sequence: CASSLALLGATSGANVLTF. In DNA form, the CDR3 reads TGCGCCAGCAGCTTGGCATTGTTAGGGGCCACCTCTGGGGCCAACGTCCTGACTTTC.

This chain uses TRBV11-1 with TRBJ2-6; D might be TRBD1 (6 bases). Germline values: CDR1 SGHAT, CDR2 FQDESV (reference sequence). The V end was cut by 1 base, the J end by 4 bases, with 17 bases between. This CDR3 is built from 18 residues. CDR3: CASSLGARGGSGANVLTF. Here the CDR3 DNA reads TGTGCCAGCAGCTTAGGGGCCAGGGGTGGATCCGGGGCCAACGTCCTGACTTTC.

The chain combines TRBV12-3 or TRBV12-4 with TRBJ2-7, with D perhaps TRBD1 (6 bases). V gave up 6 bases and J gave up 2 bases, with 14 bases separating them. The CDR3 is 14 residues long. For the CDR3, the DNA is TGTGCCAGCAGGGAGGACAGTACCCCCTACGAGCAGTACTTC. Translation: CASREDSTPYEQYF.

This clonotype has only a few counts. This sequence joins TRBV18 and TRBJ1-2; 9 bases match TRBD1. Germline CDR1 is KGHSH and CDR2 is LQKENI. The CDR3 sequence is 15 residues long. Germline trimming cut 2 bases from V and 0 bases from J; bases unmatched to any gene: 1. CDR3 DNA: TGTGCCAGCTCACCAGGGACAGGGACTAACTATGGCTACACCTTC. Residues: CASSPGTGTNYGYTF.

CDR3 DNA sequence: TGTGCCAGCAGCCCCAGAGGGGGCAGTGAAAAACTGTTTTTT. It is translated as CASSPRGGSEKLFF. This chain joins TRBV3-1 and TRBJ1-4, with TRBD1 identical over 7 bases. Germline loops: CDR1 LGHDT, CDR2 YNNKEL (reference sequence). Losses at the gene ends were 4 bases for V and 7 bases for J; bases not matched to a gene: 6. CDR3 size: 14 residues.

This rearrangement joins TRBV3-1 to TRBJ1-5; 7 positions match TRBD1. The CDR3 has 14 residues. CDR1 and CDR2 (germline): LGHDT, YNNKEL (reference sequence). Germline trimming cut 3 bases from V and 7 bases from J; bases unmatched to any gene: 6. In nucleotides, the CDR3 is TGTGCCAGCAGCCAGGACGGGGACAGACAGCCCCAGCATTTT. Protein: CASSQDGDRQPQHF.

The rearrangement links TRBV6-6 to TRBJ1-5, with unresolved D. Germline CDR1 and CDR2: MNHNY and SVGAGI (reference sequence). The CDR3 spans 12 residues. The germline V and J ends were trimmed by 6 bases and 6 bases, with 9 bases remaining between them. CDR3 loop: CASRDEGQPQHF. CDR3 nucleotides: TGTGCCAGCAGGGACGAGGGTCAGCCCCAGCATTTT.

This clonotype was seen a handful of times. The chain joins TRBV29-1 to TRBJ2-3, with TRBD2 identical over 8 bases. The V segment lost 3 bases and the J segment 2 bases; nucleotides outside the gene matches: 7. Per germline, CDR1 SQVTM and CDR2 ANQGSEA. This CDR3 has 15 residues. CDR3 bases: TGCAGCGTTGAGGGGCGGGGGGCCCCCACAGATACGCAGTATTTT. Amino acids: CSVEGRGAPTDTQYF.

On this clonotype itself: Its ends do not fully match the called genes, so a read error is possible. V and J are TRBV7-2 and TRBJ2-5; TRBD2 is a possible D gene (7 bases). Germline V gene data show CDR1 as SGHTA and CDR2 as FQGNSA. The CDR3 is 15 residues long. CDR3 sequence: CASSLGGGAVETQYF. DNA for the CDR3: TGTGCCAGTAGCTTAGGAGGGGGGGCCGTTGAGACCCAGTACTTC.

The chain couples TRBV7-2 to TRBJ1-1; D unresolved. Germline V gene data show CDR1 as SGHTA and CDR2 as FQGNSA. The CDR3 is 13 amino acids. Deletions cut 3 bases from V and 5 bases from J, with 10 bases between. CDR3: CASSFATTTEAFF. CDR3 DNA: TGTGCCAGCAGCTTCGCGACGACGACTGAAGCTTTCTTT.

V is TRBV2 and J is TRBJ2-4, with TRBD1 matching over 7 bases. There are 12 residues in the CDR3. Germline lookup yields CDR1 SNHLY and CDR2 FYNNEI. V lost 7 bases, J lost 6 bases, and 3 bases stayed unmatched. CDR3 sequence reads: CASTTGSNIQYF. CDR3 DNA sequence: TGTGCCAGCACGACAGGGTCAAACATTCAGTACTTC.

The CDR3 coding sequence is TGTGCCAGCAGACTCGGGACAGCTAACTATGGCTACACCTTC. Translated, it gives CASRLGTANYGYTF. The V and J genes are TRBV14 and TRBJ1-2, with 7 positions matching TRBD1. J was trimmed by 0 bases and V by 6 bases; bases with no gene match: 4. The CDR3 is made up of 14 amino acids. Germline V gives CDR1 SGHDN, CDR2 FVKESK.

Of note for this clonotype: One end of the junction is discordant with germline, which a read error may explain. V usage is TRBV7-3 and J usage is TRBJ2-5, with 15 bases lining up with TRBD2. Germline-derived CDR1 and CDR2 are SGHTA and FQGTGA. The CDR3 consists of 19 residues. CDR3 sequence reads: CASSLRTSGGASRNNEQCF. The DNA for the CDR3 is TGTGCCAGCAGCTTGAGGACTAGCGGGGGGGCTTCTCGCAACAATGAGCAGTGCTTC.

This chain connects TRBV21-1 to TRBJ1-2; the table's D gene call, TRBD1, was not cross checked with the DNA. TRBV21-1 is flagged as a pseudogene. CDR3 size: 16 residues. For the CDR3, the DNA is TGTGCCAGCGGCATCTCGCGGGACCGCAGCTCCTATGGCTACACCTTC. Its translation is CASGISRDRSSYGYTF.

The V gene is TRBV11-2, the J gene TRBJ2-3, with D perhaps being TRBD1 or TRBD2 (5 bases each). The CDR3 contains 15 residues. Germline CDR1 and CDR2: SGHAT and FQNNGV. Trimming stripped 5 bases from V and 0 bases from J, with 12 bases between. The CDR3 sequence: CASSPGAGSTDTQYF. The CDR3 DNA is TGTGCCAGCAGCCCCGGGGCGGGCAGCACAGATACGCAGTATTTT.

The rearrangement links TRBV24-1 to TRBJ2-5; D is uncertain. The DNA end is a closer match to TRBJ2-1, so the J assignment may be wrong. The CDR3 is 16 residues long. CDR1 KGHDR and CDR2 SFDVKD come from the germline V gene. Here the CDR3 reads CATSDFDARRRDEQFF. The CDR3 nucleotides read TGTGCCACCAGTGATTTCGACGCCCGTCGTCGTGATGAGCAGTTCTTC.

The chain is built from TRBV7-2 and TRBJ2-5; 7 nucleotides align to TRBD1. After removal of 5 bases from V and 1 base from J, the junction contained 7 bases not matched to a gene. CDR3 length: 15 residues. CDR1 is SGHTA, CDR2 FQGNSA, per germline. The chain's CDR3 is CASSRFDRAQETQYF. DNA for the CDR3: TGTGCCAGCAGCCGCTTTGACAGGGCCCAAGAGACCCAGTACTTC.